These 32 T cell receptor beta chains were all obtained from the same sample, sequenced in a study of shared clonotypes between healthy human individuals (dated by TCRdb to about 2020). CD8 naive samples were obtained by positive selection for CCR7 among CD45RO-negative cells, yielding a CD45RA+CCR7+ population from which TemRA cells were excluded. The library was generated by the immunoSEQ multiplex PCR assay. Imported from immuneACCESS, the table was reduced by TCRdb to in-frame sequences with V and J called. These copies leave out some clones; in studies compared against another copy, an unresolved V gene accounts for under half, and the cause of the remainder is not known. The sample profile shows hundreds of thousands of clones; about 95% of them were found once. The ten largest make up 0.11% of the sample. Sequencing was done on a sample of naive CD8+ T cells sorted from blood. The cell subset or site label, read with the paper, signifies: CD45RA+CCR7+. These receptors were taken from a woman aged 25 to 39 in good health.

The chain links TRBV11-2 to TRBJ2-1; D call uncertain. CDR3 length: 13 residues. Germline CDR1 and CDR2: SGHAT and FQNNGV. V was cut by 1 base and J by 3 bases, with 4 bases left in between. CDR3 nucleotide sequence: TGTGCCAGCAGCTTAGTCAGCTACAATGAGCAGTTCTTC. This translates into CASSLVSYNEQFF.

The V gene is TRBV25-1, the J gene TRBJ2-7; D is undetermined. Looked up from germline, CDR1 is MGHDK and CDR2 is SYGVNS. CDR3 length: 13 amino acids. Trimming stripped 2 bases from V and 3 bases from J, with 8 bases between. The CDR3 is CASSEGLGYEQYF. For the CDR3, the DNA is TGTGCCAGCAGTGAAGGTTTGGGCTACGAGCAGTACTTC.

This sequence joins TRBV5-1 and TRBJ2-2; TRBD2 matches at 12 bases. Germline CDR1 SGHRS, CDR2 YFSETQ. After removal of 1 base from V and 5 bases from J, the junction contained 9 bases not matched to a gene. This CDR3 is built from 18 residues. CDR3 sequence reads: CASSLTTRTSGTTGELFF. The CDR3 DNA follows: TGCGCCAGCAGCTTGACTACCCGGACTAGCGGGACTACCGGGGAGCTGTTTTTT.

This clone was recorded once. J is TRBJ2-1 and V is TRBV2; maybe TRBD1 (6 bases). Trimming took 5 bases from V and 0 from J, leaving 14 bases between them. CDR3 length equals 16 residues. Per the germline V gene, CDR1 is SNHLY and CDR2 is FYNNEI. The CDR3 protein is CASSSTGPLSYNEQFF. For the CDR3, the DNA is TGTGCCAGCAGTTCGACAGGCCCCCTCTCCTACAATGAGCAGTTCTTC.

The J gene is TRBJ2-1, the V gene TRBV10-1, with TRBD2 identical over 14 bases. The J segment lost 7 bases and the V segment lost 3 bases, leaving 2 bases of the junction unmatched. Per the germline V gene, CDR1 is WNHNN and CDR2 is SYGVQD (reference sequence). This CDR3 is 15 amino acids long. This CDR3 reads CASSEGTSGSNEQFF. DNA for the CDR3: TGCGCCAGCAGTGAAGGGACTAGCGGGAGTAATGAGCAGTTCTTC.

The genes are TRBV27 and TRBJ2-1, with 8 nucleotides matching TRBD2. Trimming at V came to 6 bases and at J to 5 bases, leaving 12 bases not matched to a gene. CDR3 length: 16 residues. CDR1 is MNHEY, CDR2 SMNVEV, per germline (reference sequence). The CDR3 DNA reads as TGTGCCAGCAGCCCCCGGGGAAGAGCGGGAGACAATGAGCAGTTCTTC. It specifies CASSPRGRAGDNEQFF.

The chain employs TRBV4-1 and TRBJ1-1, with D maybe TRBD1 (5 bases). The CDR3 is 15 residues long. In germline, CDR1 is MGHRA, CDR2 YSYEKL. Trimming removed 3 bases at V and 0 bases at J, with 11 bases between. This CDR3 reads CASSQAGKLNTEAFF. The CDR3, as DNA: TGCGCCAGCAGCCAGGCAGGGAAGTTGAACACTGAAGCTTTCTTT.

The chain has TRBV13 and TRBJ2-7; TRBD2 matches 7 bases. The CDR3 sequence is 13 residues long. CDR1 is PRHDT and CDR2 is FYEKMQ in the germline V gene (reference sequence). Trimming cost V 5 bases and J 2 bases; bases outside gene matches: 3. The CDR3, as DNA: TGTGCCAGCAGCAGGCGGGGGACCTACGAGCAGTACTTC. Translation gives CASSRRGTYEQYF.

The genes are TRBV5-4 and TRBJ1-6; TRBD1 is a possible D gene (5 bases). V shed 4 bases and J shed 8 bases, with 13 bases lying between them. CDR3 length equals 14 residues. CDR1 is SGHNT and CDR2 is YYREEE in the germline V gene (reference sequence). CDR3 residues: CASSRTRGDSPLHF. The CDR3 coding sequence is TGTGCCAGCAGCCGGACAAGAGGGGATTCACCCCTCCACTTT.

This rearrangement joins TRBV13 to TRBJ2-7; 12 bases match TRBD2. Germline V gene data show CDR1 as PRHDT and CDR2 as FYEKMQ (reference sequence). Trimming at V came to 5 bases and at J to 0 bases, leaving 8 bases not matched to a gene. This CDR3 region has 17 residues. CDR3 amino acids: CASSPGTSGLFSYEQYF. DNA for the CDR3: TGTGCCAGCAGCCCCGGGACTAGCGGGCTTTTCTCCTACGAGCAGTACTTC.

This chain uses TRBV13 with TRBJ2-7; 9 bases are shared with TRBD1. This CDR3 comprises 13 residues. CDR1 is PRHDT, CDR2 FYEKMQ, per germline (reference sequence). The V gene end was trimmed by 5 bases and the J gene end by 7 bases; junction bases not matched to a gene: 6. The DNA of the CDR3 is TGTGCCAGCAGCCCCGACAGGGGGAGGGAGCAGTACTTC. Translated: CASSPDRGREQYF.

This chain uses TRBV28 with TRBJ2-7; 7 bases fit TRBD1. CDR1 is MDHEN, CDR2 SYDVKM, per germline. Germline trimming cut 7 bases from V and 1 base from J; bases unmatched to any gene: 4. The length of the CDR3 is 13 residues. CDR3 sequence: CASTPGQSYEQYF. CDR3 in DNA: TGTGCCAGCACTCCGGGACAGTCCTACGAGCAGTACTTC.

The chain uses TRBV7-2 and TRBJ2-1; 7 nucleotides align to TRBD2. Unmatched junction bases numbered 5, after V lost 1 base and J lost 8 bases. The CDR3 loop spans 14 amino acids. In germline, CDR1 is SGHTA, CDR2 FQGNSA. CDR3 amino acids: CASSLGGRAYEQFF. Here the CDR3 DNA reads TGTGCCAGCAGCTTAGGTGGGAGGGCCTATGAGCAGTTCTTC.

The chain employs TRBV27 and TRBJ1-3; D is perhaps TRBD1 (6 bases). V shed 6 bases and J shed 4 bases, with 19 bases lying between them. Per the germline V gene, CDR1 is MNHEY and CDR2 is SMNVEV (reference sequence). CDR3 length: 16 amino acids. The CDR3: CASSPTMGTLGNTIYF. The CDR3 DNA is TGTGCCAGCAGCCCCACAATGGGGACATTAGGAAACACCATATATTTT.

The chain recombines TRBV27 with TRBJ2-7; D might be TRBD1 (6 bases). V was clipped by 5 bases and J by 4 bases, with 15 bases between them. Per the germline V gene, CDR1 is MNHEY and CDR2 is SMNVEV (reference sequence). This CDR3 contains 14 residues. The CDR3, as DNA: TGTGCCAGCAGTCAAACAGGGCACGGGTACGAGCAGTACTTC. It specifies CASSQTGHGYEQYF.

V gene TRBV5-4 combines with J gene TRBJ2-7, with a tentative D call TRBD2 (6 bases). Germline V gives CDR1 SGHNT, CDR2 YYREEE (reference sequence). This CDR3 has 14 amino acids. Trimming stripped 0 bases from V and 7 bases from J, with 14 bases between. CDR3 DNA sequence: TGTGCCAGCAGCTTGGTCGGGGGACCCTGGGAGCAGTACTTC. Translation: CASSLVGGPWEQYF.

The chain links TRBV7-9 to TRBJ2-5; 8 bases match TRBD2. The CDR3 is made up of 15 amino acids. Germline CDR1 reads SEHNR; CDR2 reads FQNEAQ (reference sequence). Trimming took 5 bases from V and 0 from J; bases not matched to a gene: 5. This CDR3 is CASSTVRGDQETQYF. In nucleotides, the CDR3 is TGTGCCAGCAGCACCGTGCGGGGGGACCAAGAGACCCAGTACTTC. The full variable domain, in which reference TRBV7-9 and TRBJ2-5 provide the parts outside the CDR3, is DTGVSQNPRHKITKRGQNVTFRCDPISEHNRLYWYRQTLGQGPEFLTYFQNEAQLEKSRLLSDRFSAERPKGSFSTLEIQRTEQGDSAMYLCASSTVRGDQETQYFGPGTRLLVL.

The gene calls are TRBV7-6 and TRBJ2-5; D may be TRBD2 (5 bases). The J call may be incorrect, as the DNA end agrees better with TRBJ2-7. The CDR3 covers 14 residues. The V gene's germline CDR1 is SGHVS and CDR2 FNYEAQ. The CDR3 here is CASSARDITYEQYF. The CDR3, as DNA: TGTGCCAGCAGCGCTCGGGATATTACCTACGAGCAGTACTTC.

V gene TRBV9 combines with J gene TRBJ2-1; 10 bases are shared with TRBD2. CDR1 SGDLS and CDR2 YYNGEE come from the germline V gene. This CDR3 contains 15 residues. The ends lost 3 bases at V and 10 bases at J; junction bases unmatched: 10. The CDR3 nucleotides read TGTGCCAGCAGCGCCCTAGCGGGAGTTGGGGTAGAGCAGTTCTTC. Translated: CASSALAGVGVEQFF.

The rearrangement uses TRBV5-6 and TRBJ2-4; D remains unclear. V was clipped by 2 bases and J by 2 bases, with 5 bases between them. The CDR3 runs to 13 residues. Germline-derived CDR1 and CDR2 are SGHDT and YYEEEE. DNA of the CDR3: TGTGCCAGCAGCTTAGGATCCAAAAACATTCAGTACTTC. It is translated as CASSLGSKNIQYF.

The chain combines TRBV27 with TRBJ2-7; 8 bases map to TRBD1. The V gene end was trimmed by 6 bases and the J gene end by 1 base; junction bases not matched to a gene: 5. The CDR3 consists of 14 residues. CDR1 MNHEY and CDR2 SMNVEV come from the germline V gene (reference sequence). In DNA form, the CDR3 reads TGTGCCAGCAGCAGGACAGGGCGGTCCTACGAGCAGTACTTC. Translated, it gives CASSRTGRSYEQYF.

This rearrangement joins TRBV4-1 to TRBJ1-1, with TRBD1 as a possible D gene (6 bases). CDR3 size: 16 residues. The V and J ends lost 0 bases and 4 bases respectively, with 15 bases between them. CDR1 and CDR2 from the germline V gene are MGHRA and YSYEKL. The CDR3 region is CASSQEVGGRLTEAFF. Here the CDR3 DNA reads TGCGCCAGCAGCCAAGAGGTGGGGGGCCGGCTCACTGAAGCTTTCTTT.

The J gene is TRBJ2-7, the V gene TRBV28, with D perhaps TRBD2 (6 bases). V lost 5 bases and J lost 2, with 13 bases in between. This CDR3 comprises 14 residues. Germline V lookup: CDR1 MDHEN, CDR2 SYDVKM. CDR3 loop: CASSPIAATYEQYF. The CDR3, as DNA: TGTGCCAGCAGTCCTATAGCGGCTACCTACGAGCAGTACTTC.

V gene TRBV5-4 combines with J gene TRBJ1-2; D gene uncertain. The V end lost 6 bases, the J end lost 4 bases, and 16 bases lay between the germline ends. CDR1 is SGHNT and CDR2 is YYREEE in the germline V gene (reference sequence). CDR3 length equals 14 residues. This CDR3 is CASKVGAESYGYTF. The CDR3 nucleotides are TGTGCCAGCAAAGTTGGCGCCGAGAGCTATGGCTACACCTTC.

This clone came up a few times. Other DNA sequences from this sample encode an identical CDR3 as well. V is TRBV7-9 and J is TRBJ2-2; D gene uncertain. This CDR3 comprises 12 residues. The germline V gene has CDR1 SEHNR and CDR2 FQNEAQ (reference sequence). Trimming took 1 base from V and 4 from J, leaving 1 base between them. The CDR3, as DNA: TGTGCCAGCAGCTTAGGCACCGGGGAGCTGTTTTTT. Translating it yields CASSLGTGELFF.

V and J are TRBV28 and TRBJ1-5; weak D call: TRBD1 (5 bases). Between the trimmed V and J ends, which lost 1 base and 5 bases, there was a span of 15 bases. This CDR3 is built from 16 residues. The germline V gene has CDR1 MDHEN and CDR2 SYDVKM. The CDR3 DNA reads TGTGCCAGCAGTTTATTGGTAGGGGTAGGAGATCAGCCCCAGCATTTT. This codes for CASSLLVGVGDQPQHF.

In nucleotides, the CDR3 is TGTGCCATCAGCCTCGACAGTTACTATGGCTACACCTTC. Protein sequence: CAISLDSYYGYTF. The chain joins TRBV10-3 to TRBJ1-2; the D gene is possibly TRBD1 (5 bases). The CDR3 covers 13 residues. The V end lost 6 bases, the J end lost 3 bases, and 11 bases lay between the germline ends. CDR1 ENHRY and CDR2 SYGVKD come from the germline V gene.

This chain uses TRBV4-1 with TRBJ2-5, with D unresolved. Looked up from germline, CDR1 is MGHRA and CDR2 is YSYEKL. Between the trimmed V and J ends, which lost 3 bases and 1 base, there was a span of 9 bases. This CDR3 comprises 14 residues. The CDR3 DNA sequence: TGCGCCAGCAGCCATGTCATGGGCCAAGAGACCCAGTACTTC. Protein sequence: CASSHVMGQETQYF.

The CDR3 region has the DNA TGTGCCAGCAGTTTTGACCTAAAGGGGAATCAGCCCCAGCATTTT. It codes for CASSFDLKGNQPQHF. V usage is TRBV28 and J usage is TRBJ1-5, with a tentative D call TRBD1 (5 bases). The CDR3 runs 15 residues. Deletions cut 3 bases from V and 4 bases from J, with 13 bases between. In germline, CDR1 is MDHEN, CDR2 SYDVKM.

V and J are TRBV2 and TRBJ2-1, with 7 positions matching TRBD2. V shed 1 base, J shed 5 bases, and the junction held 5 bases outside the gene matches. The CDR3 loop spans 15 amino acids. Germline V lookup: CDR1 SNHLY, CDR2 FYNNEI. As DNA, the CDR3 is TGTGCCAGCAGTGAAGAGCGGGATCTCCACAATGAGCAGTTCTTC. Its translation: CASSEERDLHNEQFF.

The CDR3 spells CASSSLEGVGQGYHEQYF. As DNA, the CDR3 is TGTGCCAGCAGCTCATTAGAGGGAGTAGGACAGGGCTACCACGAGCAGTACTTC. The gene calls are TRBV27 and TRBJ2-7; 8 bases align to TRBD1. V was clipped by 6 bases and J by 5 bases; unmatched bases: 21. Per the germline V gene, CDR1 is MNHEY and CDR2 is SMNVEV (reference sequence). The CDR3 covers 18 residues.

The chain has TRBV28 and TRBJ2-7; D may correspond to TRBD1 or TRBD2 (5 bases each). This CDR3 has 19 residues. The V gene's germline CDR1 is MDHEN and CDR2 SYDVKM. Trimming cost V 5 bases and J 0 bases, with 26 bases left between them. CDR3 coding DNA: TGTGCCAGCAGTCCCCCGGGGCGAGGGCCTGAATGGAGCTCCTACGAGCAGTACTTC. This sequence encodes CASSPPGRGPEWSSYEQYF.